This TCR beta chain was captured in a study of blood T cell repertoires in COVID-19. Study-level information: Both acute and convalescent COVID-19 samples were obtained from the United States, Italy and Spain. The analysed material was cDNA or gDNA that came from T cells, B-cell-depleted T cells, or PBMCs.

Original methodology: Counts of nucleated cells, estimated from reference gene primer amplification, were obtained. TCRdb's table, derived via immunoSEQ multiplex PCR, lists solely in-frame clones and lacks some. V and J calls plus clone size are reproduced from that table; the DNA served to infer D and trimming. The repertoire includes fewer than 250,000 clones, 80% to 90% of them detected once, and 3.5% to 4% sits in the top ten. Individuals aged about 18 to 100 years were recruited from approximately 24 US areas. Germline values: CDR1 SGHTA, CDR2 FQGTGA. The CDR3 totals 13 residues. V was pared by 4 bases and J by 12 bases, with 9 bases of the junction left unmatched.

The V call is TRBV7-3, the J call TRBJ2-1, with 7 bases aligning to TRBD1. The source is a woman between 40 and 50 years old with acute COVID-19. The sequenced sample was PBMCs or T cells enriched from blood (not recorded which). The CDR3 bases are TGTGCCAGCAGCTACAACAGGGGCGATAGGCAGTTCTTC. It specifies CASSYNRGDRQFF.